The 2 T cell receptor beta chains listed next were all sequenced from one sample in a study of cytomegalovirus exposure and HLA in healthy donors. The primer mix had 60 Vbeta and 13 Jbeta primers. The data were produced by immunoSEQ multiplex PCR, yet TCRdb's version contains in-frame clones alone and is incomplete. The sample lists about 100,000 clones; about 74% were seen once. Sequenced material: PBMCs. These receptors originate from a woman in her thirties or forties in good health and CMV-seropositive.

The chain combines TRBV5-8 with TRBJ1-5; no definite D call. Germline V gene sequence: CDR1 SGHTS, CDR2 YDEGEE. The ends were cut back, 3 bases at V and 5 bases at J, with 6 bases in the middle. The length of the CDR3 is 12 residues. The CDR3 region is CASSSLDQPQHF. The DNA for the CDR3 is TGTGCCAGCAGCTCATTAGATCAGCCCCAGCATTTT.

CDR3 bases: TGTGCCAGCAGTCACCTGGGAGGATACGAGCAGTACTTC. Translation gives CASSHLGGYEQYF. V is TRBV6-1 and J is TRBJ2-7; D is possibly TRBD2 (6 bases). The CDR3 consists of 13 residues. Germline CDR1 is MNHNS and CDR2 is SASEGT. The V end lost 5 bases, the J end lost 4 bases, and 12 bases lay between the germline ends.